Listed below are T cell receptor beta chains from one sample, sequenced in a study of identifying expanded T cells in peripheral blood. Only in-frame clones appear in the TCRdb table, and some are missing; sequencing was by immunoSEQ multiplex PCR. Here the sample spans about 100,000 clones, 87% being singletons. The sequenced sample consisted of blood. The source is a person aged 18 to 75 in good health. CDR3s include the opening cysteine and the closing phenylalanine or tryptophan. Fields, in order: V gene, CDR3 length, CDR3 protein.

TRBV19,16,CASSNLQGSTNEKLFF
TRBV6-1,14,CASSEALRGYTQYF
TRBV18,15,CASSRVQGPNYGYTF
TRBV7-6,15,CASSLTPASTDTQYF
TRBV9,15,CASSVAGDSNQPQHF
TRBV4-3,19,CASSQWPRGDPGGTGELFF
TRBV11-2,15,CASSLGGGHQETQYF
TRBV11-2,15,CASSRTGRFDYGYTF
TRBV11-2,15,CASSLVGDSSYEQYF
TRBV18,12,CASSPSGGGYTF
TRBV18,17,CASSPSRTGPPNTEAFF
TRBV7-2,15,CASSLGMGSYNEQFF
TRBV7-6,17,CASSFRGSGPTGREQYF
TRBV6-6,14,CASSYWGWPNEQYF
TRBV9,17,CASSPRGSGGATDTQYF
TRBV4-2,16,CASSQDRSGGQETQYF
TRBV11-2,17,CASSIHLWTGNTGELFF
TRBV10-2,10,CASAQAGKNF
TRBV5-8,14,CASSLGASGETQYF
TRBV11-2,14,CASRDGSLQETQYF
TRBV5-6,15,CASSLGAGSGSPLHF
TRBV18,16,CASSPMVGGGASEQFF
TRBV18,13,CASSPPGQGEQYF
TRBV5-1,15,CASSSDRGLYNEQFF
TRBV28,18,CASSPVGDSSSGANVLTF
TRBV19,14,CASSDPAMNTEAFF
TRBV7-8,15,CASSPWTGGLNEQFF
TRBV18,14,CASSRGQTNTEAFF
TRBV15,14,CATRRGAPVNQQFF
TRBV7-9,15,CASSFGSASPSEQYF
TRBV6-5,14,CASSWTGTNYGYTF
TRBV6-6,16,CASSYRLEPRVDTQYF
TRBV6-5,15,CASSGTSGVTDTQYF
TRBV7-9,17,CASSLAGGSSGGREQFF
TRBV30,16,CAWSVWARGGTGELFF
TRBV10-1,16,CASSETQGQEISGYTF
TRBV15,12,CATSEQGYGYTF
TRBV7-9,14,CASSFSQGTDTQYF
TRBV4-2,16,CASSQELGGGRDEQFF
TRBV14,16,CASSHLVGTGDYGYTF
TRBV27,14,CASSTRDSSYEQYF